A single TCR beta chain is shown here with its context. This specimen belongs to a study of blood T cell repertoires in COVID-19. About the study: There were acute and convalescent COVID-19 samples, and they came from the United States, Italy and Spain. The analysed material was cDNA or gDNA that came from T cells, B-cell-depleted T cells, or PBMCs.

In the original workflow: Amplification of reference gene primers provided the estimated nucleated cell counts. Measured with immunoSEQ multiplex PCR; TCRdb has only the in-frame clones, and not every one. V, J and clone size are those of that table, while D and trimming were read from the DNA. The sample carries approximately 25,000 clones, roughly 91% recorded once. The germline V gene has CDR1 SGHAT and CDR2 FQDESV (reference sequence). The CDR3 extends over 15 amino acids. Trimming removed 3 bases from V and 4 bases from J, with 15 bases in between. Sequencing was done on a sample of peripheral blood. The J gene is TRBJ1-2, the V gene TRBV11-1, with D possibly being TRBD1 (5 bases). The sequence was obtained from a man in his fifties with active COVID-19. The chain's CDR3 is CASSFPGGIPYGYTF. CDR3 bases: TGTGCCAGCAGCTTCCCCGGGGGGATCCCCTATGGCTACACCTTC.